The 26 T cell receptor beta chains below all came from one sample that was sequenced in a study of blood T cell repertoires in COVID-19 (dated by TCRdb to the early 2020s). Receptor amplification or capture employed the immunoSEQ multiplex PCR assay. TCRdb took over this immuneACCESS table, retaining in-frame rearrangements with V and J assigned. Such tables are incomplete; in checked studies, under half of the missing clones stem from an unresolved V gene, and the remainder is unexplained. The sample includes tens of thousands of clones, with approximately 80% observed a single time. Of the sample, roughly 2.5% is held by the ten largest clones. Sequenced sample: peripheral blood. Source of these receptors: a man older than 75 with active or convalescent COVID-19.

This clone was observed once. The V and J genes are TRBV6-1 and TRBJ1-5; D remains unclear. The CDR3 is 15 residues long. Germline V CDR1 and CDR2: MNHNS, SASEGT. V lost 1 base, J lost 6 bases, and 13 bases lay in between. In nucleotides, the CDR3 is TGTGCCAGCAGTGAAGGCGGAGGCGCCTCTCAGCCCCAGCATTTT. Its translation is CASSEGGGASQPQHF.

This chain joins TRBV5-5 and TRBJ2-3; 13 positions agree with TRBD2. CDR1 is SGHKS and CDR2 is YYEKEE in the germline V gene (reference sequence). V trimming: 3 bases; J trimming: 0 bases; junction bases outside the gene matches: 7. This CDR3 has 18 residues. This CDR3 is CASSYSPLAGGSTDTQYF. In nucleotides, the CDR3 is TGTGCCAGCAGCTATTCCCCACTAGCGGGGGGGAGCACAGATACGCAGTATTTT.

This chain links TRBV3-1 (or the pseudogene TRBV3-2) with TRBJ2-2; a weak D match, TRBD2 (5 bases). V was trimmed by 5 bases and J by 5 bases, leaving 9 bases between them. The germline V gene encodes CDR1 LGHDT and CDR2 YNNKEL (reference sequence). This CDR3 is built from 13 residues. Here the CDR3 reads CASSMRDTGELFF. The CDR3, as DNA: TGTGCCAGCAGCATGAGGGATACCGGGGAGCTGTTTTTT.

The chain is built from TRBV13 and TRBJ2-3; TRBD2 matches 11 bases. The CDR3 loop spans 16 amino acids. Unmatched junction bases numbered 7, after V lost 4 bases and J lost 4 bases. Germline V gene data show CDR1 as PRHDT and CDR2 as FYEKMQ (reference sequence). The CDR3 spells CASSSTGTSGADTQYF. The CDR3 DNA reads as TGTGCCAGCAGCTCAACCGGGACTAGCGGTGCAGATACGCAGTATTTT.

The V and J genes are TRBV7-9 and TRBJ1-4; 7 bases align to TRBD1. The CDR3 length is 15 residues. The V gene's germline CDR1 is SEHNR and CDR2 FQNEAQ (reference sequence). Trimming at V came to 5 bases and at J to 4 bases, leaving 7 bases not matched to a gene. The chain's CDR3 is CASSPQGTVNEKLFF. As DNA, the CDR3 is TGTGCCAGCAGCCCCCAAGGGACAGTTAATGAAAAACTGTTTTTT.

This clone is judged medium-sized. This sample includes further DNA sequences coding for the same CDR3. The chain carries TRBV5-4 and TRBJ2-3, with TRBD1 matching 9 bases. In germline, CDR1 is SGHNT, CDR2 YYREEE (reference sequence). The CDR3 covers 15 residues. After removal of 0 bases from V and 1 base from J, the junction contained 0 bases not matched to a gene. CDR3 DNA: TGTGCCAGCAGCTTGGACAGGGGGCGCACAGATACGCAGTATTTT. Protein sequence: CASSLDRGRTDTQYF.

CDR3 nucleotide sequence: TGCGCCAGCAGCCAAGCTGGGACTAGCGGGAGGACAGATACGCAGTATTTT. Protein product: CASSQAGTSGRTDTQYF. This chain connects TRBV4-1 to TRBJ2-3; 15 bases match TRBD2. This CDR3 comprises 17 residues. CDR1 is MGHRA, CDR2 YSYEKL, per germline. Losses at the gene ends were 1 base for V and 3 bases for J; bases not matched to a gene: 2.

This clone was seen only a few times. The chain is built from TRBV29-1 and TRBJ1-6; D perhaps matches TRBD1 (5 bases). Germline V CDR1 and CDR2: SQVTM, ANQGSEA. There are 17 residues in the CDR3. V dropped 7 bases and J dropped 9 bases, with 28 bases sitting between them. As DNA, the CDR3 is TGCAGCGCCCCGGGCAAGGTGGGGGGATATTTCGCTTCACCCCTCCACTTT. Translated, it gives CSAPGKVGGYFASPLHF. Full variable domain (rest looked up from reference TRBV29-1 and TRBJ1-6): SAVISQKPSRDICQRGTSLTIQCQVDSQVTMMFWYRQQPGQSLTLIATANQGSEATYESGFVIDKFPISRPNLTFSTLTVSNMSPEDSSIYLCSAPGKVGGYFASPLHFGNGTRLTVT.

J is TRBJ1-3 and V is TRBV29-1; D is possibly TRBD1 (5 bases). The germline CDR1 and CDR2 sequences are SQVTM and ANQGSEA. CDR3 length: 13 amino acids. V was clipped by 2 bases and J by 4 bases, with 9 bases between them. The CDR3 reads CSVELQGGNTIYF. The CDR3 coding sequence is TGCAGCGTTGAATTGCAGGGAGGAAACACCATATATTTT.

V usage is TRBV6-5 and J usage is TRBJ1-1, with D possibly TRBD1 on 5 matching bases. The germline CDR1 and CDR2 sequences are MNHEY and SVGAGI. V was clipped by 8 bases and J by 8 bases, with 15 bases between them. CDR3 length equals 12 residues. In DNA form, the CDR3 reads TGTGCCAGCGGTAGGACACTGAGGGAAGCTTTCTTT. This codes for CASGRTLREAFF.

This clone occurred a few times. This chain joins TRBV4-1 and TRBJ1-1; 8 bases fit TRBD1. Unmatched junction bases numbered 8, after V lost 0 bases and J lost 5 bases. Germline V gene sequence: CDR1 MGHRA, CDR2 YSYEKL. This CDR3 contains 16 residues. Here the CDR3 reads CASSQEGQGARTEAFF. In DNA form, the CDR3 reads TGCGCCAGCAGCCAAGAAGGGCAGGGGGCGCGTACTGAAGCTTTCTTT.

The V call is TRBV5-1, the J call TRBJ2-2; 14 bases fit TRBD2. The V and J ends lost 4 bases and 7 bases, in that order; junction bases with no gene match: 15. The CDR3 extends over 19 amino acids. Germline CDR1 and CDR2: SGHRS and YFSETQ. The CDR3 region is CASSRGQGGTSGSLGELFF. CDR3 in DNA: TGCGCCAGCAGCCGAGGACAGGGGGGGACTAGCGGGAGTCTCGGGGAGCTGTTTTTT. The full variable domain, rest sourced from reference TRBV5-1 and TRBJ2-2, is KAGVTQTPRYLIKTRGQQVTLSCSPISGHRSVSWYQQTPGQGLQFLFEYFSETQRNKGNFPGRFSGRQFSNSRSEMNVSTLELGDSALYLCASSRGQGGTSGSLGELFFGEGSRLTVL.

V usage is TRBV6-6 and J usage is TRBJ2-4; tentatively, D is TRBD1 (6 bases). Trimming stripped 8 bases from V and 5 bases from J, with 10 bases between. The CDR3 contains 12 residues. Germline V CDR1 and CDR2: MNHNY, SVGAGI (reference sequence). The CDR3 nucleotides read TGTGCCAGCTCGCGGACAGAAAACATTCAGTACTTC. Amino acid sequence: CASSRTENIQYF.

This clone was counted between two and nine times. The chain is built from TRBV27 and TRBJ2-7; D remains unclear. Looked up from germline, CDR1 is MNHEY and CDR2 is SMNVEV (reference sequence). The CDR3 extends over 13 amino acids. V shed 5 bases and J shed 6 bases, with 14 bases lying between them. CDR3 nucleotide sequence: TGTGCCAGCAGTGCAAACCAGAATCTCGAGCAGTACTTC. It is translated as CASSANQNLEQYF.

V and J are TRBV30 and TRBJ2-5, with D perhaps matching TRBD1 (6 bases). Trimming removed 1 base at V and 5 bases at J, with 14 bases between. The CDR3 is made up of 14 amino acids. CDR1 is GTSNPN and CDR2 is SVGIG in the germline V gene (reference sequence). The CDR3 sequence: CAWSEQGVQETQYF. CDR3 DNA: TGTGCCTGGAGTGAACAGGGTGTGCAGGAGACCCAGTACTTC.

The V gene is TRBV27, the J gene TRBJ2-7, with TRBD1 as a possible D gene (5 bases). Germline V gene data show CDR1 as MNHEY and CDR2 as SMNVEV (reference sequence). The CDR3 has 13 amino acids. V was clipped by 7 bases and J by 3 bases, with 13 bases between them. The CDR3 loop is CASKRQTHYEQYF. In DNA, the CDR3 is TGTGCCAGCAAGAGACAGACGCACTACGAGCAGTACTTC.

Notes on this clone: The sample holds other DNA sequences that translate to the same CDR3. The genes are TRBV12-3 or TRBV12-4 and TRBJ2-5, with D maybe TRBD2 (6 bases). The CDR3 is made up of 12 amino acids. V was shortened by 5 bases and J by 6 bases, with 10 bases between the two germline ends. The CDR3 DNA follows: TGTGCCAGCAGTCTTGGGGGGAAGACCCAGTACTTC. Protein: CASSLGGKTQYF.

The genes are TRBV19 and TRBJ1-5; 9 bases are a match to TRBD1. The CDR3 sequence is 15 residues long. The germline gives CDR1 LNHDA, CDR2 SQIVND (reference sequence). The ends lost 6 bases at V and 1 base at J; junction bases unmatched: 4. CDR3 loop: CASRGTGGSNQPQHF. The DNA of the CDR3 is TGTGCCAGTAGGGGCACAGGGGGCAGCAATCAGCCCCAGCATTTT.

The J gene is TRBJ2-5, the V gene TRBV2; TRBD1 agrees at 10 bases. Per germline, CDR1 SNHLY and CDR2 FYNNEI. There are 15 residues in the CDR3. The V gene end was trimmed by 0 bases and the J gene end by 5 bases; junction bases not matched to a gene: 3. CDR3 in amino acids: CASSEAGTGDETQYF. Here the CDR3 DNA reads TGTGCCAGCAGTGAAGCCGGGACAGGGGATGAGACCCAGTACTTC.

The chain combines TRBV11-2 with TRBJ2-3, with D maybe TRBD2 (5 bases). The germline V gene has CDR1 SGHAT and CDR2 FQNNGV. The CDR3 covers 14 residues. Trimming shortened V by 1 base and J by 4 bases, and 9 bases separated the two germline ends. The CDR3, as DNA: TGTGCCAGCAGCTTAGGTGCGGGCCCAGATACGCAGTATTTT. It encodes CASSLGAGPDTQYF.

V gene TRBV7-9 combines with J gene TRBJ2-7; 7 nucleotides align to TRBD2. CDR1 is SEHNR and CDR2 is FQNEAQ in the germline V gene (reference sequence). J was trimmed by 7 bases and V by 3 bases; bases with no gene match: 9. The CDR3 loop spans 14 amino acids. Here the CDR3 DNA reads TGTGCCAGCAGCTTTTCTAGCGGAAACGGGGAGCAGTACTTC. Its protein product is CASSFSSGNGEQYF.

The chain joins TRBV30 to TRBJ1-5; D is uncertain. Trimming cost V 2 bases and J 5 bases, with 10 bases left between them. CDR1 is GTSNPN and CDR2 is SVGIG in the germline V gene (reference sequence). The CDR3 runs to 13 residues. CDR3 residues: CAWSTNGYQPQHF. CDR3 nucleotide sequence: TGTGCCTGGAGTACTAACGGGTATCAGCCCCAGCATTTT. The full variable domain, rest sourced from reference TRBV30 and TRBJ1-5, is SQTIHQWPATLVQPVGSPLSLECTVEGTSNPNLYWYRQAAGRGLQLLFYSVGIGQISSEVPQNLSASRPQDRQFILSSKKLLLSDSGFYLCAWSTNGYQPQHFGDGTRLSIL.

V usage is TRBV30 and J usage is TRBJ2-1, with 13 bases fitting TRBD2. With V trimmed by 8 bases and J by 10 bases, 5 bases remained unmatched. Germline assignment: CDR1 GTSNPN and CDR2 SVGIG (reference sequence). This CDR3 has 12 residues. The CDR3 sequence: CAGTSGAAEQFF. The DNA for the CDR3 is TGTGCCGGGACTAGCGGGGCCGCGGAGCAGTTCTTC.

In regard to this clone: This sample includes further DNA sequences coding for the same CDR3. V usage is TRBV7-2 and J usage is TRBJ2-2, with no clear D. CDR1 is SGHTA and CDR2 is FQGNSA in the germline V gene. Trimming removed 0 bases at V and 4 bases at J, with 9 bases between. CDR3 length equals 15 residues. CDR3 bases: TGTGCCAGCAGCTTAGCGCGGTTCACCACCGGGGAGCTGTTTTTT. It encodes CASSLARFTTGELFF.

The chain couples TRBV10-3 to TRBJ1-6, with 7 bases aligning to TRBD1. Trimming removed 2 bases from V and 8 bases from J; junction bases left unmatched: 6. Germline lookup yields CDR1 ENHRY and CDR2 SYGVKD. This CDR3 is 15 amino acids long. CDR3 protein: CAISERGDSYSPLHF. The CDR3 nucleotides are TGTGCCATCAGTGAGAGAGGGGACAGCTATTCACCCCTCCACTTT.

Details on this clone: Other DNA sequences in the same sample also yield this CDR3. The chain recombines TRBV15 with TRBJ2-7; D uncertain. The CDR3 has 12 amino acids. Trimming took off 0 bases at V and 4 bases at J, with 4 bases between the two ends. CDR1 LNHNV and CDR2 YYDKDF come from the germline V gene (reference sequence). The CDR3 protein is CATSRDRYEQYF. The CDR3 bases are TGTGCCACCAGCAGAGATAGATACGAGCAGTACTTC.